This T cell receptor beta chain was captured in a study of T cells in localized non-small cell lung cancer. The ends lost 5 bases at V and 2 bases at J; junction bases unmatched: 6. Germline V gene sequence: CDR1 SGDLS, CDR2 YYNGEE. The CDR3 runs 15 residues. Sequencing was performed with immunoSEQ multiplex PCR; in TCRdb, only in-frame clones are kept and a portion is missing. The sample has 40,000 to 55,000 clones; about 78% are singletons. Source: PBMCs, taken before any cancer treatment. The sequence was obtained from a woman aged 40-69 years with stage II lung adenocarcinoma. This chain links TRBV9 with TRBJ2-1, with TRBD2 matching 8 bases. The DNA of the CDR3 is TGTGCCAGCAGTCGGGAGGGGGGGACCTACAATGAGCAGTTCTTC. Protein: CASSREGGTYNEQFF.